This is a list of T cell receptor beta chains from one sample in a study of T-cell memory formation after mild COVID-19. In TCRdb, the 5' RACE reads were re-called with MiXCR into one record per CDR3 protein. The sample has 450,000 to 650,000 distinct CDR3 sequences, roughly 22% seen once. What was sequenced was PBMCs or a T cell subset sorted from them (not recorded which). The receptors were gathered from an adult woman who had mild COVID-19 (a few samples of this study predate the infection). Cell type and time point are not known. The CDR3 runs from the conserved cysteine through the conserved F or W. The D gene is left open where the match is weak. Rows may omit the clone size; those that give it use once, few, many or a size class.

CDR3 length	clone size	V gene	J gene	D gene	CDR3 DNA	CDR3 protein
17	few	TRBV20-1	TRBJ1-5	-	TGCAGTGCTAGTTTGCGATTGACAGATATGTCCAATCAGCCCCAGCATTTT	CSASLRLTDMSNQPQHF
17	few	TRBV6-1	TRBJ2-7	-	TGTGCCAGCAGGGCACTGAGATCTAGTAGGGGCCTCCTCGAGCAGTACTTC	CASRALRSSRGLLEQYF
14	-	TRBV6-5	TRBJ1-5	TRBD1	TGTGCCAGCAGTCGCAGCAGGGGGGACCAGCCCCAGCATTTT	CASSRSRGDQPQHF
16	-	TRBV24-1	TRBJ2-1	-	TGTGCCACCAGTGATTTTACCAGGACCCCCGTCAATGAGCAGTTCTTC	CATSDFTRTPVNEQFF
16	-	TRBV7-6	TRBJ2-1	-	TGTGCCAGCAGCTTGACCGGGGGCTCCGCCTACAATGAGCAGTTCTTC	CASSLTGGSAYNEQFF
14	few	TRBV6-5	TRBJ1-1	TRBD1	TGTGCCAGCAGTTACTCGAAGGAGGGGGCGAAAGCTTTCTTT	CASSYSKEGAKAFF
15	few	TRBV7-8	TRBJ2-3	TRBD2	TGTGCCAGCAGCTTAAAAGCGGGGGACACAGATACGCAGTATTTT	CASSLKAGDTDTQYF
15	once	TRBV24-1	TRBJ2-5	-	TGTGCCACCAGTGATTTTAGCGGAGTCCAAGAGACCCAGTACTTC	CATSDFSGVQETQYF
15	many	TRBV10-3	TRBJ1-1	-	TGTGCCATCAGTGAGTCTGCAGGCAGGGGCACTGAAGCTTTCTTT	CAISESAGRGTEAFF
15	-	TRBV5-1	TRBJ2-3	-	TGCGCCAGCAGCCTAGTTCAGAGCGGCACAGATACGCAGTATTTT	CASSLVQSGTDTQYF
15	-	TRBV28	TRBJ2-1	TRBD2	TGTGCCAGCAGTGCAGGGACTAGCGGGAGGGCCGATGAGGTCTTC	CASSAGTSGRADEVF
13	-	TRBV3-1	TRBJ1-2	-	TGTGCCAGCAGCCGCCCGGGGGGGGACGGCTACACCTTC	CASSRPGGDGYTF
18	-	TRBV18	TRBJ2-5	-	TGTGCCAGCTCACGGACTACCGGGAGTTCTGGGGGGCAAGAGACCCAGTACTTC	CASSRTTGSSGGQETQYF
16	few	TRBV7-3	TRBJ2-2	-	TGTGCCAGCAGCTTAATGCGGGGCAAAAACACCGGGGAGCTGTTTTTT	CASSLMRGKNTGELFF
18	-	TRBV3-1	TRBJ2-2	TRBD1	TGTGCCAGCAGCCAAGGACAGGGGTCGCCTACGAACACCGGGGAGCTGTTTTTT	CASSQGQGSPTNTGELFF
13	-	TRBV15	TRBJ2-3	-	TGTGCCACCAGCGGCGGGTGGACAGATACGCAGTATTTT	CATSGGWTDTQYF
17	few	TRBV6-5	TRBJ2-3	TRBD1	TGTGCCAGCAGTCACCACCCGACAGGGACAGTCACAGATACGCAGTATTTT	CASSHHPTGTVTDTQYF
12	-	TRBV20-1	TRBJ1-5	TRBD1	TGCAGTGCGCAGGGGGGGAATCAGCCCCAGCATTTT	CSAQGGNQPQHF
17	once	TRBV24-1	TRBJ2-3	TRBD2	TGTGCCACCAGTGATTTGGCGGCGGGGGGACACACAGATACGCAGTATTTT	CATSDLAAGGHTDTQYF
14	few	TRBV24-1	TRBJ1-1	-	TGTGCCACCAGTGATTTTTGGGGGAACACTGAAGCTTTCTTT	CATSDFWGNTEAFF
14	-	TRBV30	TRBJ2-7	-	TGTGCCTGGAACTCAGGGGGGTACCCCTACGAGCAGTACTTC	CAWNSGGYPYEQYF
13	-	TRBV7-3	TRBJ2-7	-	TGTGCCAGCAGCTTAACAGACAACTACGAGCAGTACTTC	CASSLTDNYEQYF
16	-	TRBV7-6	TRBJ2-7	-	TGTGCCAGCAGCTACGGCCCCCAGGGTAGAGCCTACGAGCAGTACTTC	CASSYGPQGRAYEQYF
16	-	TRBV3-1	TRBJ2-1	TRBD2	TGTGCCAGCAGCCAAGCCGGGACTAGCAGTAATAATGAGCAGTTCTTC	CASSQAGTSSNNEQFF
15	-	TRBV7-9	TRBJ2-3	-	TGTGCCAGCAGCTTAGCGGGGCGGCTCACAGATACGCAGTATTTT	CASSLAGRLTDTQYF
15	few	TRBV12-3/TRBV12-4	TRBJ2-7	TRBD2	TGTGCCAGCAGAACCTCGGCTAGCGGGAGGTACGAGCAGTACTTC	CASRTSASGRYEQYF
17	-	TRBV7-6	TRBJ1-5	-	TGTGCCAGCAGCCCTCACCGTAGGGACATCCCCAATCAGCCCCAGCATTTT	CASSPHRRDIPNQPQHF
13	-	TRBV18	TRBJ1-5	-	TGTGCCAGCTCAGCGGATAGCAATCAGCCCCAGCATTTT	CASSADSNQPQHF
16	few	TRBV4-2	TRBJ1-2	-	TGTGCCAGCAGCCAAGATCTAGGGGTGGAGAGCTATGGCTACACCTTC	CASSQDLGVESYGYTF
19	-	TRBV25-1	TRBJ2-1	TRBD1	TGTGCCAGCAGTGATACCCCCGTCCCCCCAGGGGGCGCCTACAATGAGCAGTTCTTC	CASSDTPVPPGGAYNEQFF
12	-	TRBV29-1	TRBJ2-5	-	TGCAGCGTTGTAGGGCTACAAGAGACCCAGTACTTC	CSVVGLQETQYF
20	-	TRBV4-1	TRBJ1-4	TRBD1	TGCGCCAGCAGCCAAGACGGCACAAACGAGGTCAGGGGGCCTATAGAAAAACTGTTTTTT	CASSQDGTNEVRGPIEKLFF
11	-	TRBV24-1	TRBJ1-1	-	TGTGCCACCATGGCGGGGACTGAAGCTTTCTTT	CATMAGTEAFF